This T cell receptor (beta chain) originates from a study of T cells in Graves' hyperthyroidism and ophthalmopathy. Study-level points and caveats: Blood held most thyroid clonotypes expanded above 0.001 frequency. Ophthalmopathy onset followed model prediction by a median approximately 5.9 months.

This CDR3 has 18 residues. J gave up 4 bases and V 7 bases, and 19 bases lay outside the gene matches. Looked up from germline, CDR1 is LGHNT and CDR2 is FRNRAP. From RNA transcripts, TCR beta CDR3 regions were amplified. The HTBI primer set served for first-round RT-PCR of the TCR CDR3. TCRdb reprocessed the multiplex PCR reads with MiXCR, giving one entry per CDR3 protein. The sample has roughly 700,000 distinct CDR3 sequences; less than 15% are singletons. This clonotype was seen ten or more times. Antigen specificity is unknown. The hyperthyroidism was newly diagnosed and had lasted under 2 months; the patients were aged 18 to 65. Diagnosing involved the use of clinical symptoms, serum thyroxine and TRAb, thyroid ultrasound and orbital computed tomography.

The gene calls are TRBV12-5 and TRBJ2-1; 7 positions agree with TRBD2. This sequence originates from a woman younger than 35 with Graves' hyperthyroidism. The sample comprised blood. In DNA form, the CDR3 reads TGTGCTAGTGCTCATTCTGGGAAGGAGGCTAGCGGTTACAATGAGCAGTTCTTC. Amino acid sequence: CASAHSGKEASGYNEQFF.